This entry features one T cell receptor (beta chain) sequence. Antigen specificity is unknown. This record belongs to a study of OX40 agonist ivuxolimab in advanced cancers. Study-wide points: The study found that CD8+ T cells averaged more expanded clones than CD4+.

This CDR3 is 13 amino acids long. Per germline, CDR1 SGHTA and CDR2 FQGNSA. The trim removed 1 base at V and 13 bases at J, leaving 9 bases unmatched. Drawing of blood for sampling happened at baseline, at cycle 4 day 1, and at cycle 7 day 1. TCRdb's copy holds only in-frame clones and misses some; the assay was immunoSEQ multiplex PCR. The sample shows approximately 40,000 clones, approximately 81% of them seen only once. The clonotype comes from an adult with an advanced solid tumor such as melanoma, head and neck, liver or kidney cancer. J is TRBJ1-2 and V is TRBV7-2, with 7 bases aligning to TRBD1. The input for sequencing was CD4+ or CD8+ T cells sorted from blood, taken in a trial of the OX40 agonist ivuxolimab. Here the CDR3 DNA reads TGTGCCAGCAGCTTAGGGGGTCTACAGGGGTCCACCTTC. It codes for CASSLGGLQGSTF.